These T cell receptor beta chains were read from a single sample in a study of T cell repertoires in cytomegalovirus infection. One entry per CDR3 protein, called by TCRdb with MiXCR from the reads. The profile shows roughly 190,000 distinct CDR3 sequences, about a tenth of them singletons. Source material: PBMCs. Receptor source: a human donor in good health (CMV status not recorded). Some clones in this sample may be carry-over from other donors' samples. CDR3s include the opening cysteine and the closing phenylalanine or tryptophan. Fields, in order: D gene, V gene, clone size, J gene, CDR3 protein, CDR3 DNA. D genes are given only for firm matches. For some rows the clone size is stated as once, few or many, or as a class when expanded; others skip it.

D: .
V: TRBV28
size: many
J: TRBJ1-1
CDR3: CASSLFGGRQPEAFF
DNA: TGTGCCAGCAGTTTATTTGGGGGGCGCCAGCCTGAAGCTTTCTTT

D: .
V: TRBV4-3
size: many
J: TRBJ1-2
CDR3: CASSLNPKATPNGYTF
DNA: TGCGCCAGCAGCCTAAACCCCAAGGCCACACCGAATGGCTACACCTTC

D: .
V: TRBV12-3/TRBV12-4
size: many
J: TRBJ1-1
CDR3: CASSWSGLEAFF
DNA: TGTGCCAGCAGTTGGTCAGGGCTTGAAGCTTTCTTT

D: .
V: TRBV6-2/TRBV6-3
size: .
J: TRBJ1-1
CDR3: CASRNDKNTEAFF
DNA: TGTGCCAGCAGAAACGACAAGAACACTGAAGCTTTCTTT

D: TRBD1
V: TRBV7-2
size: many
J: TRBJ1-5
CDR3: CASSWTGQNNQPQHF
DNA: TGTGCCAGCAGCTGGACGGGACAGAACAATCAGCCCCAGCATTTT

D: TRBD2
V: TRBV4-2
size: .
J: TRBJ2-2
CDR3: CASGSNAGGNTGELFF
DNA: TGTGCCAGCGGCTCCAACGCGGGAGGGAACACCGGGGAGCTGTTTTTT

D: .
V: TRBV23-1
size: .
J: TRBJ2-3
CDR3: CASTNGPNLLIGPTDTQYF
DNA: TGCGCCAGCACCAACGGACCCAACCTATTGATCGGTCCCACAGATACGCAGTATTTT

D: .
V: TRBV4-3
size: many
J: TRBJ1-3
CDR3: CASSQDSRASGNTIYF
DNA: TGCGCCAGCAGCCAAGATAGCAGGGCATCTGGAAACACCATATATTTT

D: .
V: TRBV28
size: few
J: TRBJ1-5
CDR3: CASSLFPAGASQPQHF
DNA: TGTGCCAGCAGTTTATTTCCGGCAGGGGCCAGTCAGCCCCAGCATTTT

D: .
V: TRBV6-6
size: .
J: TRBJ2-7
CDR3: CASSYSAGRGSYEQYF
DNA: TGTGCCAGCAGTTACTCGGCAGGACGGGGGTCCTACGAGCAGTACTTC

D: .
V: TRBV6-1
size: .
J: TRBJ2-1
CDR3: CASRAGVSSYNEQFF
DNA: TGTGCCAGCAGAGCGGGCGTGAGCTCCTACAATGAGCAGTTCTTC

D: TRBD1
V: TRBV30
size: .
J: TRBJ2-7
CDR3: CAWSVQGTGTYEQYF
DNA: TGTGCCTGGAGTGTACAAGGGACAGGGACCTACGAGCAGTACTTC

D: TRBD2
V: TRBV4-3
size: .
J: TRBJ2-1
CDR3: CASSRNAGGRGNEQFF
DNA: TGCGCCAGCAGCCGTAACGCGGGGGGCCGTGGTAATGAGCAGTTCTTC

D: .
V: TRBV28
size: .
J: TRBJ2-4
CDR3: CASSSPGGSKNIQYF
DNA: TGTGCCAGCAGTTCCCCGGGGGGCTCCAAAAACATTCAGTACTTC

D: .
V: TRBV20-1
size: many
J: TRBJ1-2
CDR3: CSAPSQGLYGYTF
DNA: TGCAGTGCTCCCTCCCAGGGGCTCTATGGCTACACCTTC

D: .
V: TRBV4-1
size: few
J: TRBJ1-2
CDR3: CASSQVDSSNYGYTF
DNA: TGCGCCAGCAGCCAAGTTGACAGCTCTAACTATGGCTACACCTTC

D: .
V: TRBV5-4
size: few
J: TRBJ2-5
CDR3: CASSYRQKETQYF
DNA: TGTGCCAGCAGCTATCGACAGAAAGAGACCCAGTACTTC

D: TRBD2
V: TRBV27
size: many
J: TRBJ2-1
CDR3: CASSIGLAARSYNEQFF
DNA: TGTGCCAGCAGCATCGGACTAGCGGCCCGCTCCTACAATGAGCAGTTCTTC

D: .
V: TRBV28
size: many
J: TRBJ2-6
CDR3: CATGPANVLTF
DNA: TGTGCCACCGGTCCGGCCAACGTCCTGACTTTC

D: .
V: TRBV15
size: many
J: TRBJ1-5
CDR3: CATSREAYSNQPQHF
DNA: TGTGCCACCAGCAGAGAGGCATATAGCAATCAGCCCCAGCATTTT

D: TRBD2
V: TRBV5-3
size: few
J: TRBJ2-3
CDR3: CASSLGLAGFTDTQYF
DNA: TGTGCCAGCAGCTTGGGACTAGCGGGATTCACAGATACGCAGTATTTT

D: .
V: TRBV19
size: many
J: TRBJ1-5
CDR3: CASSIPGPGRPQHF
DNA: TGTGCCAGTAGTATTCCGGGACCCGGTAGGCCCCAGCATTTT

D: .
V: TRBV7-8
size: many
J: TRBJ2-1
CDR3: CASIGGGASNEQFF
DNA: TGTGCCAGCATTGGTGGGGGGGCCTCCAATGAGCAGTTCTTC

D: .
V: TRBV28
size: .
J: TRBJ2-3
CDR3: CASSLAPLGSSDTQYF
DNA: TGTGCCAGCAGTTTAGCCCCACTAGGCAGTTCAGATACGCAGTATTTT

D: TRBD1
V: TRBV20-1
size: .
J: TRBJ2-5
CDR3: CSARGDRFQETQYF
DNA: TGCAGTGCTAGAGGGGACAGATTCCAAGAGACCCAGTACTTC

D: TRBD1
V: TRBV6-2/TRBV6-3
size: .
J: TRBJ1-1
CDR3: CASSSGGRDTEAFF
DNA: TGTGCCAGCAGCTCAGGGGGCCGGGACACTGAAGCTTTCTTT

D: .
V: TRBV7-9
size: many
J: TRBJ1-1
CDR3: CASSRGLATEAFF
DNA: TGTGCCAGCAGCCGGGGGCTGGCCACTGAAGCTTTCTTT

D: TRBD2
V: TRBV6-2/TRBV6-3
size: many
J: TRBJ2-3
CDR3: CASSRTSEFTDTQYF
DNA: TGTGCCAGCAGCCGGACTAGCGAATTCACAGATACGCAGTATTTT

D: .
V: TRBV15
size: few
J: TRBJ1-2
CDR3: CATSRAQTGFYGYTF
DNA: TGTGCCACCAGCAGAGCCCAAACAGGGTTCTATGGCTACACCTTC

D: TRBD2
V: TRBV6-6
size: once
J: TRBJ2-1
CDR3: CSSSYSGLAGVYNEQFF
DNA: TGTTCCAGCAGTTACTCCGGACTAGCGGGAGTGTACAATGAGCAGTTCTTC

D: .
V: TRBV12-3/TRBV12-4
size: few
J: TRBJ1-2
CDR3: CASSGRERYGYTF
DNA: TGTGCCAGCAGTGGACGGGAGCGATATGGCTACACCTTC

D: .
V: TRBV29-1
size: .
J: TRBJ1-5
CDR3: CSVETGKPNEPQHF
DNA: TGCAGCGTTGAAACGGGCAAGCCGAATGAGCCCCAGCATTTT

D: TRBD1
V: TRBV28
size: many
J: TRBJ2-3
CDR3: CASSFGPVGGRSDTQYF
DNA: TGTGCCAGCAGTTTTGGGCCTGTAGGGGGCCGGTCTGATACGCAGTATTTT

D: .
V: TRBV7-2
size: many
J: TRBJ1-2
CDR3: CASSGILDGIYGYTF
DNA: TGTGCCAGCAGCGGGATTCTTGATGGTATCTATGGCTACACCTTC

D: .
V: TRBV7-2
size: few
J: TRBJ2-7
CDR3: CASSLVAKTYEQYF
DNA: TGTGCCAGCAGCTTAGTAGCGAAAACCTACGAGCAGTACTTC

D: .
V: TRBV14
size: few
J: TRBJ2-7
CDR3: CASSQGSSYEQYF
DNA: TGTGCCAGCAGCCAAGGCAGCTCCTACGAGCAGTACTTC

D: .
V: TRBV7-2
size: many
J: TRBJ2-2
CDR3: CASSLARANTNTGELFF
DNA: TGTGCCAGCAGCTTAGCCAGAGCTAACACGAACACCGGGGAGCTGTTTTTT

D: TRBD2
V: TRBV9
size: many
J: TRBJ2-2
CDR3: CASSPRLAGGRGPGELFF
DNA: TGTGCCAGCAGCCCCCGACTAGCGGGAGGCCGTGGCCCAGGGGAGCTGTTTTTT

D: .
V: TRBV20-1
size: many
J: TRBJ2-5
CDR3: CSARYGRGETQYF
DNA: TGCAGTGCTAGATACGGGCGAGGAGAGACCCAGTACTTC

D: .
V: TRBV7-6
size: few
J: TRBJ2-7
CDR3: CASSFQGEQYF
DNA: TGTGCCAGCAGCTTCCAGGGAGAGCAGTACTTC